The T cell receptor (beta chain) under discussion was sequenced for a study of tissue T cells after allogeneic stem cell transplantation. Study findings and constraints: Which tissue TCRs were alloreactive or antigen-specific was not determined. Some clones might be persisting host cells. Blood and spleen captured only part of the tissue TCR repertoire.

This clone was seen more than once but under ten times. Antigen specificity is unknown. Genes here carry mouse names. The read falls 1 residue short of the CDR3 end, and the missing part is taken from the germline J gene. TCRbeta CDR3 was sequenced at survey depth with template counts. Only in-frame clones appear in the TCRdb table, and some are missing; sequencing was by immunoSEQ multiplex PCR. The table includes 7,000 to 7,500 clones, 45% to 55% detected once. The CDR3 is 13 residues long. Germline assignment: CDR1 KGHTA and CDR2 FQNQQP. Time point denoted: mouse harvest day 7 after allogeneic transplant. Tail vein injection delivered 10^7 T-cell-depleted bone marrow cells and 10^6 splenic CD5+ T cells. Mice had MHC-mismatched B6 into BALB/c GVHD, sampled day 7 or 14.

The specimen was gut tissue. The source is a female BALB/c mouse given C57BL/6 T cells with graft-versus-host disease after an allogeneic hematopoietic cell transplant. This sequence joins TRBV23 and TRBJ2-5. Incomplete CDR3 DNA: TGCTCCAGCAGTCCTCGTACCCAAGACACCCAGTAC. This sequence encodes CSSSPRTQDTQY. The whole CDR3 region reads CSSSPRTQDTQYF.